Listed below are T cell receptor beta chains from one sample, sequenced in a study of cytomegalovirus exposure and HLA in healthy donors. Only in-frame clones appear in the TCRdb table, and some are missing; sequencing was by immunoSEQ multiplex PCR. The data hold about 190,000 clones, with 81% observed a single time. What was sequenced was PBMCs. These receptors were taken from a man aged 35 to 55 in good health and CMV-seropositive. CDR3s include the opening cysteine and the closing phenylalanine or tryptophan. The D gene is left open where the match is weak. Size is stated for part of the rows, as once, few or many counts, or as a class when the clone is expanded.

j_gene,abundance,d_gene,v_gene,CDR3nt,CDR3aa
TRBJ2-3,-,TRBD1,TRBV5-4,TGTGCCTCCCACCGGAGCGGGGACAGGGGTGGCACAGATACGCAGTATTTT,CASHRSGDRGGTDTQYF
TRBJ2-1,once,TRBD2,TRBV5-4,TGTGCCAGCAGCTTGGTTGTAGCGGGAGCATACAATGAGCAGTTCTTC,CASSLVVAGAYNEQFF
TRBJ1-2,-,-,TRBV19,-,CASTSGFLESGYTF
TRBJ2-7,-,-,TRBV10-3,TGTGCCATCAGTGGGCAGAACTACGAGCAGTACTTC,CAISGQNYEQYF
TRBJ2-7,-,-,TRBV28,TGTGCCAGCAGTTTGCAGGGGGGCCCCTACGAGCAGTACTTC,CASSLQGGPYEQYF
TRBJ2-3,-,TRBD2,TRBV10-3,TGTGCCATCAGTGCAGCTAGCGGAGTGGTCACAGATACGCAGTATTTT,CAISAASGVVTDTQYF
TRBJ1-5,-,-,TRBV6-5,TGTGCCAGCAAGGACAGACATTATAGCAATCAGCCCCAGCATTTT,CASKDRHYSNQPQHF
TRBJ1-1,-,-,TRBV6-1,TGTGCCAGCAGTGCCGGACAGCGGGGTGAAGCTTTCTTT,CASSAGQRGEAFF
TRBJ2-2,few,TRBD1,TRBV10-3,TGTGCCACGAACGGTGGGACAGGGGGCACCGGGGAGCTGTTTTTT,CATNGGTGGTGELFF
TRBJ2-2,-,-,TRBV19,TGTGCCAGTAGTATCATGTCTACGAACACCGGGGAGCTGTTTTTT,CASSIMSTNTGELFF
TRBJ1-5,few,TRBD1,TRBV7-8,TGTGCCACCTCGCACGGACAGGGGGAATTTGGCAATCAGCCCCAGCATTTT,CATSHGQGEFGNQPQHF
TRBJ2-7,-,TRBD2,TRBV2,TGTGCCAGCAGGATACTAGCGGGAGGGCCTGACGAGCAGTACTTC,CASRILAGGPDEQYF
TRBJ2-5,-,TRBD1,TRBV28,TGTGCCAGCAGTAAAGGGGGCCTCCAAGAGACCCAGTACTTC,CASSKGGLQETQYF
TRBJ1-1,once,-,TRBV6-6,TGTGCCAGCAGTTTTAAGGACAGGAACACTGAAGCTTTCTTT,CASSFKDRNTEAFF
TRBJ2-7,-,TRBD2,TRBV6-5,TGTGCCAGCGGGGGGGACTACGAGCAGTACTTC,CASGGDYEQYF
TRBJ1-4,-,-,TRBV28,TGTGCCAGCAGTTTGGTCAGTAAGAATGAAAAACTGTTTTTT,CASSLVSKNEKLFF
TRBJ2-7,-,TRBD1,TRBV5-1,TGCGCCAGCAGCCCGACAGGGGGCTCCTACGAGCAGTACTTC,CASSPTGGSYEQYF
TRBJ1-2,-,-,TRBV5-6,TGTGCCAGCAGCTTGACAGATTATGGCTACACCTTC,CASSLTDYGYTF
TRBJ2-7,-,-,TRBV14,TGTGCCAGCAGCCAAGCTATAGTCTACGAGCAGTACTTC,CASSQAIVYEQYF
TRBJ2-7,-,-,TRBV7-9,TGTGCCAGCAGCCAGATGGAGACGGAAGGCTACGAGCAGTACTTC,CASSQMETEGYEQYF
TRBJ2-7,once,TRBD1,TRBV6-5,TGTGCCAGCACCCCGGGACAGGGGGCCTACGAGCAGTACTTC,CASTPGQGAYEQYF
TRBJ1-2,-,TRBD1,TRBV5-1,TGCGCCAGCAGCTTGACAGGGGGTAACTATGGCTACACCTTC,CASSLTGGNYGYTF
TRBJ1-1,few,TRBD1,TRBV28,TGTGCCAGCAGTCACGAAGGGACAGTCGGAACTGAAGCTTTCTTT,CASSHEGTVGTEAFF
TRBJ2-7,-,TRBD1,TRBV2,TGTGCCAGCAGTGAAGGTGGGACAGGGGCCTTTTGGAGCTCCTACGAGCAGTACTTC,CASSEGGTGAFWSSYEQYF
TRBJ2-1,-,TRBD1,TRBV11-2,TGTGCCAGCAGCCCCACCACAGGGGGTCTTGAGCAGTTCTTC,CASSPTTGGLEQFF
TRBJ2-7,-,TRBD1,TRBV11-2,TGTGCCAGCAGCTTAAGGGGACAGCTCTACGAGCAGTACTTC,CASSLRGQLYEQYF
TRBJ2-3,-,TRBD1,TRBV29-1,TGCAGCGTCGAAGATATCGACAGGGTAGGCGCAGATACGCAGTATTTT,CSVEDIDRVGADTQYF
TRBJ2-3,-,-,TRBV7-9,TGTGCCAGCAGCCAGAGACAGGTGAACACAGATACGCAGTATTTT,CASSQRQVNTDTQYF
TRBJ1-6,-,TRBD1,TRBV2,TGTGCCAGCAGTGACCGGGACAGGGTGGGGTCACCCCTCCACTTT,CASSDRDRVGSPLHF
TRBJ2-7,-,-,TRBV5-4,TGTGCCAGCAGCTCGGAGCTCCGCGAGCAGTACTTC,CASSSELREQYF
TRBJ1-1,-,TRBD1,TRBV5-1,TGCGCCAGCAGCTTGACGACAGGGCTGGGCACTGAAGCTTTCTTT,CASSLTTGLGTEAFF
TRBJ2-5,-,-,TRBV5-1,TGCGCCAGCAGCGCCCGGGGGGCCCAAGAGACCCAGTACTTC,CASSARGAQETQYF
TRBJ2-1,-,-,TRBV5-1,TGCGCCAGCAGCTTGAGTACGAGCTCCTACAATGAGCAGTTCTTC,CASSLSTSSYNEQFF
TRBJ1-6,-,TRBD1,TRBV2,TGTGCCAGCAGTGAAGATGGGACAGGGAACTCACCCCTCCACTTT,CASSEDGTGNSPLHF
TRBJ1-1,-,-,TRBV29-1,TGCAGCGTTCTCGGACAGCTGAACACTGAAGCTTTCTTT,CSVLGQLNTEAFF
TRBJ2-7,-,TRBD2,TRBV5-1,TGCGCCAGCAGCGCCCCACTAGCGGGAGGGGCCGAGCAGTACTTC,CASSAPLAGGAEQYF
TRBJ2-2,-,-,TRBV6-5,TGTGCCAGCAGTTACGACGGGAGTGGACGAGGGGAGCTGTTTTTT,CASSYDGSGRGELFF
TRBJ2-1,once,TRBD2,TRBV4-3,TGCGCCAGCAGCCAACTAGCGGGAGGGGCTCACAATGAGCAGTTCTTC,CASSQLAGGAHNEQFF
TRBJ2-1,-,TRBD2,TRBV6-6,TGTGCCAGCAGTTCCCGGAGCGGGGTTGCCTACAATGAGCAGTTCTTC,CASSSRSGVAYNEQFF
TRBJ2-1,-,TRBD1,TRBV19,TGTGCCAGTGCCCTGGGGGGACAGGGATCCAATGAGCAGTTCTTC,CASALGGQGSNEQFF
TRBJ1-1,-,TRBD1,TRBV6-6,TGTGCCAGCCGCGGGGACAGGGGGTCTGAAGCTTTCTTT,CASRGDRGSEAFF
TRBJ2-7,-,TRBD2,TRBV6-5,TGTGCCAGCAGTCCCGGGCTAGCGGACACCTACGAGCAGTACTTC,CASSPGLADTYEQYF
TRBJ1-2,once,TRBD1,TRBV10-3,TGTGCCATCAGTGAGGACAGGGGCAAAGCTAACTATGGCTACACCTTC,CAISEDRGKANYGYTF
TRBJ2-7,-,TRBD1,TRBV7-2,TGTGCCAGCAGCAAACGGGACAGCGCCTACGAGCAGTACTTC,CASSKRDSAYEQYF
TRBJ1-1,-,-,TRBV10-1,TGCGCCAGCAGTGAGTCCGGGGGGCTGAAGACTGAAGCTTTCTTT,CASSESGGLKTEAFF
TRBJ2-7,-,TRBD2,TRBV11-2,TGTGCCAGCAGCTTAGGATTCCTAGCGGGACCCTACGAGCAGTACTTC,CASSLGFLAGPYEQYF
TRBJ2-3,-,-,TRBV7-3,TGTGCCAGCAGCTATACCGGGACTGGGGTAGATACGCAGTATTTT,CASSYTGTGVDTQYF
TRBJ2-3,-,-,TRBV19,TGTGCCAGTGGAGGGCCCACAGATACGCAGTATTTT,CASGGPTDTQYF
TRBJ2-1,few,-,TRBV7-9,TGTGCCAGCAGCTATCCCCCAGGAGGCAGGTCCTACAATGAGCAGTTCTTC,CASSYPPGGRSYNEQFF
TRBJ2-7,-,-,TRBV5-6,TGTGCCAGCAATTATCAGACTATCGAGTCCTACGAGCAGTACTTC,CASNYQTIESYEQYF
TRBJ1-2,-,TRBD1,TRBV28,TGTGCCAGCAGGCCGGGACAGGGGGGTGTCTATGGCTACACCTTC,CASRPGQGGVYGYTF
TRBJ2-5,-,TRBD2,TRBV6-6,TGTGCCAGCACCACGCAGGGGTCCTGGCGGGGGGACCAGTACTTC,CASTTQGSWRGDQYF
TRBJ2-1,-,TRBD2,TRBV15,TGTGCCACCAGCAGAGGACTAGCGGGGGGCAATAATGAGCAGTTCTTC,CATSRGLAGGNNEQFF
TRBJ1-3,-,TRBD1,TRBV7-2,TGTGCCAGCAGCTTCACAGGGGCTGGAAACACCATATATTTT,CASSFTGAGNTIYF